These 13 T cell receptor beta chains originate from one sample sequenced in a study of vaccination effects on CD4 cells after COVID-19. Following culture for ten to eleven days, CD4+ T cells were isolated. Participants each got two BNT162b2 or mRNA-1273 vaccine doses. Repertoires were generated with immunoSEQ multiplex PCR, while TCRdb's copy carries only in-frame clones and drops some. This table has fewer than 85,000 clones, around 69% appearing once. For these TCRs, the target antigens are not known. Sequenced material: CD4+ T cells from PBMCs cultured without peptide, taken after COVID-19 vaccination. These receptors were collected from a human donor who received a COVID-19 vaccine.

This chain joins TRBV11-2 and TRBJ1-4; maybe TRBD1 (5 bases). Trimming pared 5 bases from V and 11 bases from J, leaving 21 bases between. The germline CDR1 and CDR2 sequences are SGHAT and FQNNGV. The CDR3 is 15 residues long. The CDR3 loop reads CASSIRGGVGLKLFF. CDR3 bases: TGTGCCAGCAGCATCCGGGGGGGTGTCGGTTTGAAACTGTTTTTT.

This clone was seen a few times. The V gene is TRBV5-1, the J gene TRBJ2-2; no clear D. Germline loops: CDR1 SGHRS, CDR2 YFSETQ. V was shortened by 0 bases and J by 6 bases, with 9 bases between the two germline ends. The CDR3 consists of 14 residues. For the CDR3, the DNA is TGCGCCAGCAGCTTGGTTCCTCTCGCCGGGGAGCTGTTTTTT. It translates to CASSLVPLAGELFF.

This clone was seen only once. CDR3 amino acids: CAISPDGRPYEQYV. CDR3 coding DNA: TGTGCCATCAGCCCGGATGGGCGGCCATACGAGCAGTACGTC. This chain joins TRBV10-3 and TRBJ2-7; no reliable D call. The CDR3 length is 14 residues. Germline assignment: CDR1 ENHRY and CDR2 SYGVKD. V was pared by 6 bases and J by 4 bases, with 16 bases between.

This chain connects TRBV28 to TRBJ1-1; possible D gene TRBD1, 6 bases. The CDR3 contains 13 residues. Trimming removed 2 bases at V and 4 bases at J, with 8 bases between. From germline, CDR1 is MDHEN and CDR2 SYDVKM. The CDR3 protein is CASSLRGATEAFF. The CDR3 bases are TGTGCCAGCAGTTTACGGGGGGCCACTGAAGCTTTCTTT.

A single count supports this clone. The CDR3 DNA reads as TGTGCCAGCAGCGTACTTAGGGGAGTAGCGGTAGAAGAGACCCAGTACTTC. It yields the protein CASSVLRGVAVEETQYF. The chain combines TRBV5-8 with TRBJ2-5; D may be TRBD2 (6 bases). Trimming left V 4 bases short and J 3 bases short, with 22 bases between. CDR3 size: 17 residues. Germline V lookup: CDR1 SGHTS, CDR2 YDEGEE. Filled out from reference TRBV5-8 and TRBJ2-5, the complete variable domain reads EAGVTQSPTHLIKTRGQQATLRCSPISGHTSVYWYQQALGLGLQFLLWYDEGEERNRGNFPPRFSGRQFPNYSSELNVNALELEDSALYLCASSVLRGVAVEETQYFGPGTRLLVL.

The V gene is TRBV5-1, the J gene TRBJ2-7; perhaps TRBD2 as D (6 bases). Trimming removed 0 bases at V and 5 bases at J, with 12 bases between. This CDR3 has 14 amino acids. Germline CDR1 reads SGHRS; CDR2 reads YFSETQ. The CDR3 DNA sequence: TGCGCCAGCAGCTTGGGGGGGAGGTATGACGAGCAGTACGTC. This translates into CASSLGGRYDEQYV.

The chain couples TRBV19 to TRBJ1-2, with 9 bases identical to TRBD1. The CDR3 is made up of 14 amino acids. The V and J ends lost 4 bases and 7 bases, in that order; junction bases with no gene match: 7. CDR1 LNHDA and CDR2 SQIVND come from the germline V gene (reference sequence). The CDR3 DNA is TGTGCCAGTAGTACCCGGGACAGGGTCCCTGGCTACACCTTC. As protein: CASSTRDRVPGYTF.

V is TRBV7-3 and J is TRBJ2-3, with 8 bases identical to TRBD2. Germline V gene data show CDR1 as SGHTA and CDR2 as FQGTGA. The CDR3 consists of 16 residues. Germline trimming cut 2 bases from V and 4 bases from J; bases unmatched to any gene: 8. The CDR3 DNA reads TGTGCCAGCAGCTTATTGGCGGGGGGAGGCCCAGATACGCAGTATTTT. Its protein is CASSLLAGGGPDTQYF. The full variable domain, its missing parts supplied by reference TRBV7-3 and TRBJ2-3, is GAGVSQTPSNKVTEKGKYVELRCDPISGHTALYWYRQSLGQGPEFLIYFQGTGAADDSGLPNDRFFAVRPEGSVSTLKIQRTERGDSAVYLCASSLLAGGGPDTQYFGPGTRLTVL.

The chain carries TRBV3-1 (or the pseudogene TRBV3-2) and TRBJ1-2; D gene ambiguous. V lost 1 base and J lost 6, with 9 bases in between. CDR3 size: 13 residues. From germline, CDR1 is LGHDT and CDR2 YNNKEL (reference sequence). This CDR3 reads CASSQVVGDGYTF. The CDR3 DNA follows: TGTGCCAGCAGCCAAGTTGTTGGAGATGGCTACACCTTC.

The J gene is TRBJ1-2, the V gene TRBV5-5; D might be TRBD1 (5 bases). The length of the CDR3 is 14 residues. Germline-derived CDR1 and CDR2 are SGHKS and YYEKEE (reference sequence). Trimming stripped 3 bases from V and 8 bases from J, with 17 bases between. The CDR3 here is CASSWDGAPRGYTF. Written as DNA, the CDR3 is TGTGCCAGCAGCTGGGACGGAGCTCCTCGAGGCTACACCTTC.

The chain combines TRBV6-2 or TRBV6-3 with TRBJ1-2, with 9 bases fitting TRBD1. The CDR3 spans 16 residues. Germline CDR1 is MNHEY and CDR2 is SVGEGT. The trim removed 2 bases at V and 5 bases at J, leaving 9 bases unmatched. CDR3 in DNA: TGTGCCAGCAGTTACCTGGGACAGGGCAAGATATATGGCTACACCTTC. This gives the protein CASSYLGQGKIYGYTF.

The V and J genes are TRBV28 and TRBJ2-1, with 10 bases fitting TRBD2. Germline CDR1 reads MDHEN; CDR2 reads SYDVKM. Losses at the gene ends were 6 bases for V and 10 bases for J; bases not matched to a gene: 12. This CDR3 is built from 15 residues. The CDR3 nucleotides read TGTGCCAGCAGCCCCGGGGTAGCGGGGGGATGGGAGCAGTTCTTC. Its translation is CASSPGVAGGWEQFF.

The gene calls are TRBV6-2 or TRBV6-3 and TRBJ2-5, with D tentatively TRBD1 (5 bases). This CDR3 region has 17 residues. V was trimmed by 6 bases and J by 2 bases, leaving 22 bases between them. Per germline, CDR1 MNHEY and CDR2 SVGEGT. CDR3 loop: CASSSIRRTPFQETQYF. The CDR3 DNA follows: TGTGCCAGCAGCTCTATCCGGCGGACACCGTTTCAAGAGACCCAGTACTTC.